A selection of T cell receptor beta chains follows, all from one sample in a study of regulatory T cells in long-lasting Graves disease. TCRdb processed the multiplex PCR reads anew with MiXCR; each CDR3 protein has one entry. The sample contains 200,000 to 250,000 distinct CDR3 sequences, around 20% of which appear only once. Sequenced here: peripheral blood mononuclear cells (PBMCs), sampled at new diagnosis, from a patient treated with antithyroid drugs. All receptors derive from a female donor with Graves disease. The CDR3 runs from the conserved cysteine through the conserved F or W. The D gene is left open where the match is weak. Clone size is given for some rows only: seen once, a few or many times, or a class if the clone is expanded.

v_gene,d_gene,j_gene,abundance,CDR3nt,CDR3aa
TRBV12-3/TRBV12-4,TRBD1,TRBJ1-3,many,TGTGCCAGCACCGAAAGGACAGGGTGGCGAAACACCATATATTTT,CASTERTGWRNTIYF
TRBV3-1,-,TRBJ2-1,many,TGTGCCAGCAGCCCAACCCGGACTAACGGCAATGAGCAGTTCTTC,CASSPTRTNGNEQFF
TRBV19,-,TRBJ1-5,few,TGTGCCAGTACCCCCGACAGAGATCAGCCCCAGCATTTT,CASTPDRDQPQHF
TRBV7-2,TRBD2,TRBJ2-1,many,TGTGCCAGCACACAACCCACTAGCGTCAATCAATGTGAGCAGTTCTTC,CASTQPTSVNQCEQFF
TRBV20-1,-,TRBJ2-7,-,TGCAGTGCTAGAGATCCCGTTGGCAGGTACGAGCAGTACTTC,CSARDPVGRYEQYF
TRBV7-2,-,TRBJ2-5,many,TGTGCCAGCAGCTCCGGGGGGCAGATCCAAGAGACCCAGTACTTC,CASSSGGQIQETQYF
TRBV20-1,-,TRBJ1-4,many,TGCAGTGCTAGAGGTTCAGAGGGCAATGAAAAACTGTTTTTT,CSARGSEGNEKLFF
TRBV30,-,TRBJ2-2,many,TGTGCCTGGAGTAGGAACGGGGAGCTGTTTTTT,CAWSRNGELFF
TRBV5-4,-,TRBJ2-5,-,TGTGCCAGCAGCTTGGTAGGGCAGGCCGGGGAGACCCAGTACTTC,CASSLVGQAGETQYF
TRBV19,-,TRBJ2-1,-,TGTGCCAGTAGTAGGCGGAGCGGTTACTACAATGAGCAGTTCTTC,CASSRRSGYYNEQFF
TRBV18,TRBD1,TRBJ1-2,many,TGTGCCAGCTCACCGGGACAGGGTAACGGCTACACCTTC,CASSPGQGNGYTF
TRBV2,-,TRBJ1-6,many,TGTGCCAGCAGTGAAAAGTGGGCCCAGGGTTCACCCCTCCACTTT,CASSEKWAQGSPLHF
TRBV6-1,TRBD2,TRBJ2-1,few,TGTGCCAGCAGTTACACTAGCGGGAGGACTGAGCAGTTCTTC,CASSYTSGRTEQFF
TRBV12-5,-,TRBJ2-1,few,TGTGCTAGTGGTTTGGACCTCTTGGGGGGCCCCTTCAATGAGCAGTTCTTC,CASGLDLLGGPFNEQFF
TRBV20-1,-,TRBJ2-7,many,TGCAGTGCTAGGGAGGTCCTAGCATACGAGCAGTACTTC,CSAREVLAYEQYF
TRBV6-1,-,TRBJ1-3,many,TGTGCCAGCAAGACAGGTTACTCTGGAAACACCATATATTTT,CASKTGYSGNTIYF
TRBV7-2,-,TRBJ2-1,-,TGTGCCAGCAGGGGGGGGGGCCAGGTTGAGCAGTTCTTC,CASRGGGQVEQFF
TRBV5-1,-,TRBJ2-3,many,TGCGCCAGCAGCTTGGGTCGGGCCGGAGCGGGCGTCACAGATACGCAGTATTTT,CASSLGRAGAGVTDTQYF
TRBV20-1,-,TRBJ1-2,-,TGCAGTGCTAGAGCGGACTCTAACTATGGCTACACCTTC,CSARADSNYGYTF
TRBV19,-,TRBJ2-2,-,TGTGCCAGTAGTCGGCAGGGGGGGGTCGGGGAGCTGTTTTTT,CASSRQGGVGELFF
TRBV4-1,-,TRBJ1-1,-,TGCGCCAGCAGCCAAGTACAGCCTTCCTTGAACACTGAAGCTTTCTTT,CASSQVQPSLNTEAFF
TRBV6-5,TRBD2,TRBJ2-5,-,TGTGCCAGCAGTTATGGAACTAGCGGGTCCCCAGAGACCCAGTACTTC,CASSYGTSGSPETQYF
TRBV5-1,-,TRBJ1-3,-,TGCGCCAGCAGCTTGGCAGGGGTCGGAAACACCATATATTTT,CASSLAGVGNTIYF
TRBV24-1,TRBD2,TRBJ2-3,-,TGTGCCACCAGTGATAAGGGACTAGCGGGGGGGCGAGATACGCAGTATTTT,CATSDKGLAGGRDTQYF
TRBV4-1,TRBD2,TRBJ2-2,-,TGCGCCAGCAGCGTCGGGAGGGCCGGTACCGGGGAGCTGTTTTTT,CASSVGRAGTGELFF
TRBV6-2/TRBV6-3,TRBD2,TRBJ2-1,many,TGTGCCAGCAGTTCCCCCATGAGGACTAGCGCCAGGAGCTCCTACAATGAGCAGTTCTTC,CASSSPMRTSARSSYNEQFF
TRBV19,TRBD1,TRBJ2-7,-,TGTGCCAGTAGGGCCGGGACAGGGGCCACCTACGAGCAGTACTTC,CASRAGTGATYEQYF
TRBV5-5,-,TRBJ2-5,few,TGTGCCAGCAGATCCGGGACGGATATGGAGGCCCAGTACTTC,CASRSGTDMEAQYF
TRBV12-3/TRBV12-4,-,TRBJ1-1,-,TGTGCCAGCAGGCGAGGGGGGTCCGAAGCTTTCTTT,CASRRGGSEAFF
TRBV7-3,-,TRBJ2-1,many,TGTGCCAGCAGCGGGGGGGCCGGAGGGAATGAGCAGTTCTTC,CASSGGAGGNEQFF
TRBV30,-,TRBJ1-4,few,TGTGCCTGGAAAGGGGGGTATAATGAAAAACTGTTTTTT,CAWKGGYNEKLFF
TRBV27,TRBD1,TRBJ2-2,many,TGTGCCAGCCGTATACTGACAGGGGGCACCGGGGAGCTGTTTTTT,CASRILTGGTGELFF
TRBV2,TRBD1,TRBJ1-2,-,TGTGCCAGCAGGGAACAGGGGGTTAATCGAGATGGCTACACCTTC,CASREQGVNRDGYTF
TRBV6-1,TRBD1,TRBJ2-7,many,TGTGCCAGCACCTTATGGACAGGGGTCGACGAGCAGTACTTC,CASTLWTGVDEQYF
TRBV5-1,TRBD1,TRBJ2-7,many,TGTGCCAGCAGCAGAGGACAGGGGAACTCCCACGAGCAGTACTTC,CASSRGQGNSHEQYF
TRBV5-1,-,TRBJ2-5,many,TGCGCCAGCAGCTCATATGGGGACGGGAGAGAGACCCAGTACTTC,CASSSYGDGRETQYF
TRBV12-3/TRBV12-4,-,TRBJ2-5,many,TGTGCCAGCAGCCGGGGCGGTCGAGGGTCAGAGACCCAGTACTTC,CASSRGGRGSETQYF
TRBV7-9,TRBD1,TRBJ2-3,-,TGTGCCATCAGGGGGACAGGGAGTGATACGCAGTATTTT,CAIRGTGSDTQYF
TRBV19,TRBD1,TRBJ1-4,-,TGTGCCAGTAGTCCGGACAGGGACACGTTCGCTGAAAAACTGTTTTTT,CASSPDRDTFAEKLFF
TRBV12-3/TRBV12-4,TRBD1,TRBJ2-2,many,TGTGCCAGCAGTGGGGGTTTCGGGCAGGGGGTGAACACCGGGGAGCTGTTTTTT,CASSGGFGQGVNTGELFF
TRBV30,-,TRBJ1-3,-,TGTGCCTGGAGACCGGGACCTGGAAGCACCATATATTTT,CAWRPGPGSTIYF
TRBV7-3,-,TRBJ2-7,many,TGTGCCAGCAGCTCGGGACCAGGACTCGAGCAGTACTTC,CASSSGPGLEQYF
TRBV5-4,TRBD1,TRBJ1-5,many,TGTGCCAGCAGCTTAGGGGGCAGGGGGAGCAATCAGCCCCAGCATTTT,CASSLGGRGSNQPQHF
TRBV5-8,-,TRBJ1-4,many,TGTGCCAGCAGCTTTTCGGGACAAAATGAAAAACTGTTTTTT,CASSFSGQNEKLFF
TRBV11-2,-,TRBJ2-5,many,TGTGCCAGCAGCGAAAGTCCGGGCCCGGGGGAGACCCAGTACTTC,CASSESPGPGETQYF